These T cell receptor beta chains were read from a single sample in a study of T cell repertoires in cytomegalovirus infection. MiXCR, applied by TCRdb to the reads, yields one record per CDR3 protein. The sample shows roughly 720,000 distinct CDR3 sequences, roughly 36% of them seen only once. Sequenced sample: PBMCs. The receptors shown here come from a human donor in good health (CMV status not recorded). Some clones in this sample may be carry-over from other donors' samples. CDR3s include the opening cysteine and the closing phenylalanine or tryptophan. Fields, in order: J gene, V gene, clone size, D gene, CDR3 protein, CDR3 DNA. The D gene is left open where the match is weak. Clone sizes are given selectively: once, few, many, or a class where the clone is expanded.

TRBJ2-1,TRBV12-3/TRBV12-4,few,TRBD2,CASRRREGEQFF,TGTGCCAGCAGACGACGGGAGGGCGAGCAGTTCTTC
TRBJ2-5,TRBV12-3/TRBV12-4,NA,TRBD1,CASSGQGGWTKYF,TGTGCCAGCAGTGGACAGGGAGGTTGGACCAAGTACTTC
TRBJ1-2,TRBV27,few,TRBD1,CASSSAGTGGGGYTF,TGTGCCAGCAGTTCAGCCGGGACAGGGGGGGGCGGCTACACCTTC
TRBJ2-6,TRBV27,NA,NA,CASRQGSSGANVLTF,TGTGCCAGCAGGCAGGGATCCTCTGGGGCCAACGTCCTGACTTTC
TRBJ1-1,TRBV7-8,NA,NA,CASSSAGKGVEAFF,TGTGCCAGCAGCTCGGCCGGGAAGGGGGTTGAAGCTTTCTTT
TRBJ2-1,TRBV7-6,many,TRBD1,CASSSDRVRGEQFF,TGTGCCAGCAGCTCGGACAGGGTACGTGGTGAGCAGTTCTTC
TRBJ1-5,TRBV12-3/TRBV12-4,NA,NA,CATQRGQNQPQHF,TGTGCCACCCAGAGGGGCCAAAATCAGCCCCAGCATTTT
TRBJ2-1,TRBV24-1,NA,TRBD1,CATSDDSGTDNEQFF,TGTGCCACCAGTGATGATTCCGGGACAGACAATGAGCAGTTCTTC
TRBJ2-5,TRBV7-2,many,TRBD1,CASRPRTGQETQYF,TGTGCCAGCAGACCTAGGACAGGGCAAGAGACCCAGTACTTC
TRBJ2-1,TRBV12-3/TRBV12-4,few,TRBD2,CASLTAGAPRNEQFF,TGTGCCAGCCTAACAGCGGGAGCCCCCCGTAATGAGCAGTTCTTC
TRBJ2-6,TRBV6-2/TRBV6-3,NA,TRBD2,CASSYEGLAGVISGANVLTF,TGTGCCAGCAGTTACGAGGGGCTAGCGGGAGTAATCTCTGGGGCCAACGTCCTGACTTTC
TRBJ2-7,TRBV2,NA,NA,CASSEQGPSYEQYF,TGTGCCAGCAGTGAACAGGGGCCCTCCTACGAGCAGTACTTC
TRBJ2-7,TRBV3-1,few,TRBD1,CASSPGQGPARSSYEQYF,TGTGCCAGCAGCCCGGGACAGGGGCCGGCTCGGAGCTCCTACGAGCAGTACTTC
TRBJ2-1,TRBV28,few,NA,CASSPRVHLFF,TGTGCCAGCAGTCCCCGGGTTCATCTGTTCTTC
TRBJ2-7,TRBV25-1,NA,TRBD1,CATTGTGPYEQYF,TGTGCCACCACCGGGACAGGGCCGTACGAGCAGTACTTC
TRBJ2-6,TRBV19,few,TRBD1,CASSIDPGQGIAGANVLTF,TGTGCCAGTAGTATAGACCCGGGACAGGGGATCGCTGGGGCCAACGTCCTGACTTTC
TRBJ2-1,TRBV27,NA,TRBD2,CASSLEAGPNWEQFF,TGTGCCAGCAGTTTAGAAGCGGGGCCCAACTGGGAGCAGTTCTTC
TRBJ2-7,TRBV7-2,NA,NA,CASSLLSSVTYEQYF,TGTGCCAGCAGCTTATTATCTAGCGTCACGTACGAGCAGTACTTC
TRBJ2-7,TRBV7-2,many,TRBD2,CASSSSGSSYEQYF,TGTGCCAGCAGCTCTAGCGGGAGCTCCTACGAGCAGTACTTC
TRBJ2-1,TRBV7-9,few,TRBD1,CASSSSDRGVKEQFF,TGTGCCAGCAGCTCGTCGGACAGGGGGGTCAAAGAGCAGTTCTTC
TRBJ1-2,TRBV6-1,NA,TRBD1,CASRTGTLNYGYTF,TGTGCCAGCAGGACAGGGACCCTAAACTATGGCTACACCTTC
TRBJ1-1,TRBV5-1,few,NA,CASSFAGQNTEAFF,TGCGCCAGCAGCTTCGCAGGGCAGAACACTGAAGCTTTCTTT
TRBJ2-7,TRBV7-8,NA,TRBD1,CASSYSRDRYSYEQYF,TGTGCCAGCAGCTATAGTAGGGACAGGTACTCCTACGAGCAGTACTTC
TRBJ1-3,TRBV10-2,once,NA,CAISVGYSGNTIYF,TGCGCCATCAGTGTTGGGTACTCTGGAAACACCATATATTTT
TRBJ2-3,TRBV7-2,NA,TRBD2,CASSPSASGGADTQYF,TGTGCCAGCAGCCCGTCCGCTAGCGGGGGGGCAGATACGCAGTATTTT
TRBJ2-1,TRBV28,NA,NA,CATSPPENEQFF,TGTGCCACATCACCCCCGGAGAATGAGCAGTTCTTC
TRBJ2-7,TRBV6-8,NA,TRBD2,CASSYISGVAGPYEQYF,TGTGCCAGCAGTTACATCTCGGGGGTAGCGGGACCCTACGAGCAGTACTTC
TRBJ2-3,TRBV12-3/TRBV12-4,few,TRBD2,CASRGTSGRADTQYF,TGTGCCAGCAGAGGGACTAGCGGGAGGGCAGATACGCAGTATTTT
TRBJ2-7,TRBV6-2/TRBV6-3,few,TRBD2,CASSSSLAGAYEQYF,TGTGCCAGCAGTTCCTCCTTAGCGGGAGCCTACGAGCAGTACTTC
TRBJ2-2,TRBV24-1,few,NA,CATSPSIGTTGELFF,TGTGCCACCAGTCCCTCTATCGGAACCACCGGGGAGCTGTTTTTT
TRBJ2-3,TRBV4-1,NA,NA,CASSILGGMGVDTQYF,TGCGCCAGCAGCATCCTCGGCGGGATGGGGGTAGATACGCAGTATTTT
TRBJ2-3,TRBV7-2,many,TRBD2,CASSPGTSGILSTDTQYF,TGTGCCAGCAGCCCTGGGACTAGCGGGATTTTAAGCACAGATACGCAGTATTTT
TRBJ2-3,TRBV10-3,few,TRBD2,CAISDEGLAGRMDTQYF,TGTGCCATCAGTGATGAAGGACTAGCGGGCCGTATGGATACGCAGTATTTT
TRBJ2-3,TRBV28,few,NA,CASTVFALGTDTQYF,TGTGCCAGCACCGTTTTTGCCTTGGGCACAGATACGCAGTATTTT
TRBJ2-3,TRBV15,NA,NA,CATSPRDRTDTQYF,TGTGCCACCAGCCCGAGGGACCGCACAGATACGCAGTATTTT
TRBJ2-5,TRBV5-5,NA,NA,CASSSTSETQYF,TGTGCCAGCAGCTCGACGTCCGAGACCCAGTACTTC
TRBJ2-5,TRBV20-1,NA,NA,CSAPGGGRETQYF,TGCAGTGCCCCGGGCGGGGGCAGGGAGACCCAGTACTTC
TRBJ2-7,TRBV7-2,NA,NA,CASSLGNGQLSSYEQYF,TGTGCCAGCAGCTTAGGTAACGGACAGCTGAGCTCCTACGAGCAGTACTTC
TRBJ1-2,TRBV19,NA,NA,CASSIGPGGLSGYTF,TGTGCCAGTAGTATAGGCCCCGGAGGCCTAAGCGGCTACACCTTC
TRBJ2-1,TRBV5-6,few,NA,CASSLGYSSYNEQFF,TGTGCCAGCAGCCTAGGGTATAGCTCCTACAATGAGCAGTTCTTC
TRBJ1-2,TRBV7-2,many,TRBD1,CASRQIGTVYGYTF,TGTGCCAGCAGGCAAATCGGGACAGTCTATGGCTACACCTTC
TRBJ2-3,TRBV10-3,NA,NA,CAISESDQDTQYF,TGTGCCATCAGTGAGTCGGACCAAGATACGCAGTATTTT
TRBJ1-6,TRBV12-3/TRBV12-4,few,NA,CASSSTGPRYSPLHF,TGTGCCAGCAGTTCTACCGGGCCTCGGTATTCACCCCTCCACTTT
TRBJ2-1,TRBV24-1,few,TRBD1,CATSDRTGGLINEQFF,TGTGCCACCAGTGACCGGACAGGGGGCCTTATCAATGAGCAGTTCTTC
TRBJ1-2,TRBV11-2,NA,NA,CASSTLHPSTYGYTF,TGTGCCAGCAGCACCTTGCACCCTTCTACCTATGGCTACACCTTC
TRBJ1-5,TRBV28,few,NA,CASSFSGGGNQPQHF,TGTGCCAGCAGTTTTTCCGGGGGAGGGAATCAGCCCCAGCATTTT
TRBJ2-5,TRBV2,NA,NA,CASSQAGQETQYF,TGTGCCAGCAGTCAGGCGGGCCAAGAGACCCAGTACTTC
TRBJ1-1,TRBV28,few,NA,CASSLLDPGAEAFF,TGTGCCAGCAGCCTACTCGACCCCGGGGCTGAAGCTTTCTTT
TRBJ1-1,TRBV29-1,NA,TRBD1,CSVERTGVPEAFF,TGCAGCGTTGAACGGACAGGGGTCCCTGAAGCTTTCTTT
TRBJ2-7,TRBV20-1,NA,TRBD2,CSARLAGPYEQYF,TGCAGTGCTAGACTAGCGGGACCCTACGAGCAGTACTTC
TRBJ2-1,TRBV20-1,NA,NA,CSALLTGRSEQFF,TGCAGTGCTCTCCTTACAGGGAGGTCAGAGCAGTTCTTC
TRBJ2-7,TRBV5-1,many,NA,CASSPGSYAYEQYF,TGCGCCAGCAGCCCCGGGAGCTATGCCTACGAGCAGTACTTC
TRBJ1-1,TRBV7-6,many,NA,CASSEGTEAFF,TGTGCCAGCAGCGAGGGGACTGAAGCTTTCTTT
TRBJ2-5,TRBV2,NA,NA,CASREGWGRKETQYF,TGTGCCAGCAGGGAAGGGTGGGGGCGGAAAGAGACCCAGTACTTC
TRBJ1-4,TRBV11-2,NA,NA,CASSLDLGQILFF,TGTGCCAGCAGCTTAGATCTAGGACAGATTTTGTTTTTT